This T cell receptor (beta chain) was retrieved from a study of blood T cells in healthy people across ages. CDR3 length: 13 amino acids. V lost 3 bases to trimming and J lost 4 bases, with 9 bases between them. Germline CDR1 SNHLY, CDR2 FYNNEI. In its sample, this clonotype was seen a few times. For the second PCR, which ran for 7 to 11 cycles, a sample-barcoded 5' primer and a J-beta primer mix were used. Using its own MiXCR run on the 5' RACE reads, TCRdb lists one record per CDR3 protein. The sample contains 600,000 to 900,000 distinct CDR3 sequences, around a quarter of which appear only once. This same sample was also taken into another study, of T cells of mothers and their children.

Sequenced input: blood. The V and J genes are TRBV2 and TRBJ2-5; the D gene is possibly TRBD1 (6 bases). The clonotype comes from a boy younger than 18 in good health. The CDR3 DNA reads as TGTGCCAGCAGTGAGGGACAACGAGAGACCCAGTACTTC. Translation: CASSEGQRETQYF.